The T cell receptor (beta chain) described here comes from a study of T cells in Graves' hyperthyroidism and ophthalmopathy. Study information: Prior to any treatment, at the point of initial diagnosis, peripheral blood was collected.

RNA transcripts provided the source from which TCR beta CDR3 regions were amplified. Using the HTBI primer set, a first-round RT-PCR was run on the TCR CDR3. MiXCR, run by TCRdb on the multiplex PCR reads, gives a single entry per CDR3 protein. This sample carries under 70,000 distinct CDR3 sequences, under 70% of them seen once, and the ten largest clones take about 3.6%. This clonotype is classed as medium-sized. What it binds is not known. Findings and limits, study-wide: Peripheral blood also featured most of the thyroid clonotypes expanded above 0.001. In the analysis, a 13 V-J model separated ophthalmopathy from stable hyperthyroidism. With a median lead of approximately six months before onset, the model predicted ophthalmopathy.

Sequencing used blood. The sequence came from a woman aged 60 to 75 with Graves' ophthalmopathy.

In DNA form, the CDR3 reads TGCGCCAGCATCGGTTGTGACAGCCACTACAATGAGCAGTTCTTC. This gives the protein CASIGCDSHYNEQFF. The J gene is TRBJ2-1, the V gene TRBV10-1; D perhaps matches TRBD1 (5 bases). In germline, CDR1 is WNHNN, CDR2 SYGVQD (reference sequence). V lost 7 bases to trimming and J lost 3 bases, with 16 bases between them. The CDR3 sequence is 15 residues long.